Sequencing of this T cell receptor beta chain was carried out in a study of cytomegalovirus exposure and HLA in healthy donors. Study background: A prior study identified just under 120 million unique TCR beta sequences from around 180 million T cells. Broader study findings: Earlier analysis found most TCR beta V segments productive about 87% or about 30% of the time. Among donors in an Asian-associated ancestry cluster, a later analysis reportedly found fewer N-insertions than the roughly 700-donor mean. V- and J-gene trimming in TCR beta was tied to a missense DCLRE1C variant by an analysis performed later.

The PCR ran on 60 Vbeta and 13 Jbeta primers. Clones were read by immunoSEQ multiplex PCR, and TCRdb kept only the in-frame ones, dropping some. The repertoire has tens of thousands of clones, about two thirds of them found once; the top ten carry roughly a tenth. Germline CDR1 SGHAT, CDR2 FQNNGV. V gave up 1 base and J gave up 4 bases, with 13 bases separating them. The CDR3 is 15 amino acids. In the case of this clone: Antigen specificity is unknown.

The sequenced material came from PBMCs. The genes are TRBV11-2 and TRBJ1-2; maybe TRBD1 (5 bases). The receptor's source is a man between 35 and 55 years old in good health and CMV-seropositive. In DNA, the CDR3 is TGTGCCAGCAGCTTAGGGGTCGGGCAGGGCTATGGCTACACCTTC. Translation gives CASSLGVGQGYGYTF. The whole variable domain, filled in from reference TRBV11-2 and TRBJ1-2, reads EAGVAQSPRYKIIEKRQSVAFWCNPISGHATLYWYQQILGQGPKLLIQFQNNGVVDDSQLPKDRFSAERLKGVDSTLKIQPAKLEDSAVYLCASSLGVGQGYGYTFGSGTRLTVV.